These 12 T cell receptor beta chains were all obtained from the same sample, sequenced in a study of blood T cell repertoires in COVID-19. Sequenced by immunoSEQ multiplex PCR; TCRdb stores in-frame clones only, minus some. The table has about 220,000 clones, about four fifths seen once. The sample comprised peripheral blood. The receptors come from a woman in her twenties or thirties who had recovered from COVID-19.

The genes are TRBV19 and TRBJ2-4; 7 nucleotides agree with TRBD1. Germline trimming cut 10 bases from V and 6 bases from J; bases unmatched to any gene: 9. CDR1 and CDR2 (germline): LNHDA, SQIVND (reference sequence). CDR3 length equals 13 residues. CDR3 region: CATRDRATNIQYF. The CDR3 DNA reads TGTGCCACCCGCGACAGGGCGACAAACATTCAGTACTTC.

In this sample, this clone turned up once. The chain carries TRBV28 and TRBJ2-3; TRBD2 aligns across 7 bases. Looked up from germline, CDR1 is MDHEN and CDR2 is SYDVKM. This CDR3 spans 14 amino acids. Trimming at V came to 1 base and at J to 6 bases, leaving 4 bases not matched to a gene. CDR3 loop: CASSLLEGGDTQYF. The CDR3, as DNA: TGTGCCAGCAGTTTATTGGAGGGAGGGGATACGCAGTATTTT. The full variable domain, rest sourced from reference TRBV28 and TRBJ2-3, is DVKVTQSSRYLVKRTGEKVFLECVQDMDHENMFWYRQDPGLGLRLIYFSYDVKMKEKGDIPEGYSVSREKKERFSLILESASTNQTSMYLCASSLLEGGDTQYFGPGTRLTVL.

The rearrangement joins TRBV9 to TRBJ2-1, with TRBD1 matching over 8 bases. Germline-derived CDR1 and CDR2 are SGDLS and YYNGEE. The CDR3 extends over 15 amino acids. With V trimmed by 3 bases and J by 3 bases, 5 bases remained unmatched. The CDR3 sequence: CASSGTTGGYNEQFF. The CDR3 DNA sequence: TGTGCCAGCAGCGGAACTACAGGGGGCTACAATGAGCAGTTCTTC.

The chain carries TRBV28 and TRBJ1-6; a possible D gene is TRBD1 (5 bases). Trimming cost V 3 bases and J 7 bases, with 13 bases left between them. CDR3 length: 15 amino acids. Germline CDR1 reads MDHEN; CDR2 reads SYDVKM. This CDR3 is CASSLGQLLNSPLHF. CDR3 DNA: TGTGCCAGCAGTTTGGGGCAGCTGCTAAATTCACCCCTCCACTTT.

The V and J genes are TRBV10-3 and TRBJ2-5, with 10 bases matching TRBD1. Per the germline V gene, CDR1 is ENHRY and CDR2 is SYGVKD. The V gene end was trimmed by 2 bases and the J gene end by 7 bases; junction bases not matched to a gene: 10. The CDR3 is 16 amino acids. The CDR3 DNA is TGTGCCATCAGTGAGCCGACAGGGGGCCTTTCGAGGACCCAGTACTTC. This translates into CAISEPTGGLSRTQYF.

The V and J genes are TRBV18 and TRBJ2-3; 10 nucleotides line up with TRBD1. This CDR3 region has 13 residues. The germline gives CDR1 KGHSH, CDR2 LQKENI. Losses at the gene ends were 6 bases for V and 4 bases for J; bases not matched to a gene: 1. CDR3 DNA sequence: TGTGCCAGCTCGACAGGGGGCGCAGATACGCAGTATTTT. Translation: CASSTGGADTQYF.

This clone came up once. The V and J genes are TRBV9 and TRBJ2-3; 11 bases are a match to TRBD2. The CDR3 is 18 residues long. The V gene's germline CDR1 is SGDLS and CDR2 YYNGEE. J lost 3 bases, V lost 0 bases, and 9 bases had no gene match. The CDR3 coding sequence is TGTGCCAGCAGCGTAGTTGGGTCTAGCGGGAGGCCAACAGATACGCAGTATTTT. It specifies CASSVVGSSGRPTDTQYF.

The gene calls are TRBV7-7 and TRBJ2-1; the match to TRBD2 covers 8 bases. Germline assignment: CDR1 SSHAT and CDR2 FNYEAQ (reference sequence). Trimming removed 2 bases from V and 0 bases from J; junction bases left unmatched: 0. There are 15 residues in the CDR3. CDR3 protein: CASSLSGSSYNEQFF. The CDR3 DNA is TGTGCCAGCAGCTTAAGCGGGAGCTCCTACAATGAGCAGTTCTTC. The full variable domain, with the rest looked up from reference TRBV7-7 and TRBJ2-1, is GAGVSQSPRYKVTKRGQDVTLRCDPISSHATLYWYQQALGQGPEFLTYFNYEAQPDKSGLPSDRFSAERPEGSISTLTIQRTEQRDSAMYRCASSLSGSSYNEQFFGPGTRLTVL.

This clone was seen many times. V usage is TRBV28 and J usage is TRBJ2-7; 12 bases line up with TRBD1. This CDR3 comprises 15 residues. Trimming removed 8 bases from V and 3 bases from J; junction bases left unmatched: 8. Germline-derived CDR1 and CDR2 are MDHEN and SYDVKM. CDR3 bases: TGTGCCAGCGGATCGGGGACAGGGGGCGTCTACGAGCAGTACTTC. This gives the protein CASGSGTGGVYEQYF.

The J gene is TRBJ1-3, the V gene TRBV6-6; D perhaps matches TRBD1 (5 bases). Per germline, CDR1 MNHNY and CDR2 SVGAGI (reference sequence). This CDR3 is built from 16 residues. The V end lost 2 bases, the J end lost 0 bases, and 11 bases lay between the germline ends. The CDR3 bases are TGTGCCAGCAGTTACCCTACAGGCTACTCTGGAAACACCATATATTTT. Residues: CASSYPTGYSGNTIYF.

This chain uses TRBV2 with TRBJ2-3; D remains ambiguous. This CDR3 has 11 residues. Germline V lookup: CDR1 SNHLY, CDR2 FYNNEI. The ends were cut back, 6 bases at V and 4 bases at J, with 5 bases in the middle. The chain's CDR3 is CASRLADTQYF. The CDR3 DNA is TGTGCCAGCAGGCTAGCAGATACGCAGTATTTT. Based on the CDR3 plus reference TRBV2 and TRBJ2-3, the full variable domain is EPEVTQTPSHQVTQMGQEVILRCVPISNHLYFYWYRQILGQKVEFLVSFYNNEISEKSEIFDDQFSVERPDGSNFTLKIRSTKLEDSAMYFCASRLADTQYFGPGTRLTVL.

V gene TRBV6-5 combines with J gene TRBJ2-5; weak D call: TRBD2 (5 bases). Per the germline V gene, CDR1 is MNHEY and CDR2 is SVGAGI. The CDR3 totals 16 residues. V dropped 0 bases and J dropped 5 bases, with 16 bases sitting between them. The CDR3 sequence: CASSYSDSLAVETQYF. The DNA for the CDR3 is TGTGCCAGCAGTTACTCGGACTCTCTCGCGGTGGAGACCCAGTACTTC.